This entry lists 22 T cell receptor beta chains sequenced from one sample in a study of CXCR3-negative and CXCR3-positive naive CD8 T cells. Researchers prepared the TRB cDNA libraries using 5' RACE with UMI labels. Following a re-call of the 5' RACE reads, TCRdb has one entry per CDR3 protein and lacks DNA. The sample data list 45,000 to 70,000 distinct CDR3 sequences. The source material was memory CD8+ T cells from blood. Receptors were obtained from a human donor in good health. Some clones in this sample may be carry-over from other donors' samples.

The chain joins TRBV29-1 to TRBJ2-7; there is no DNA to check the TCRdb D call of TRBD1. The CDR3 spans 14 residues. Germline V gives CDR1 SQVTM, CDR2 ANQGSEA. Here the CDR3 reads CSVEIGTGGYEQYF.

This rearrangement joins TRBV29-1 to TRBJ2-5. Germline-derived CDR1 and CDR2 are SQVTM and ANQGSEA. The CDR3 covers 13 residues. CDR3: CSVVGLNQETQYF.

This rearrangement joins TRBV20-1 to TRBJ2-7; TCRdb's D call, TRBD1, is unchecked because there is no DNA. The CDR3 contains 15 residues. Germline CDR1 is DFQATT and CDR2 is SNEGSKA (reference sequence). CDR3: CSARPIGQMDFEQYF.

This chain uses TRBV7-3 with TRBJ2-5; TCRdb picks TRBD1, but there is no DNA to check that call. The V gene's germline CDR1 is SGHTA and CDR2 FQGTGA. CDR3 size: 16 residues. The CDR3 here is CASSTTLTPGGETQYF.

The V and J genes are TRBV11-3 and TRBJ2-3. The CDR3 sequence is 13 residues long. Germline V gene data show CDR1 as SGHNT and CDR2 as YENEEA. The CDR3 region is CASSLETLDTQYF. Full variable domain (rest looked up from reference TRBV11-3 and TRBJ2-3): EAGVVQSPRYKIIEKKQPVAFWCNPISGHNTLYWYLQNLGQGPELLIRYENEEAVDDSQLPKDRFSAERLKGVDSTLKIQPAELGDSAVYLCASSLETLDTQYFGPGTRLTVL.

CDR3 protein: CASRPPNRAGVWPYNEQFF. The chain joins TRBV27 to TRBJ2-1; TCRdb calls TRBD2, which cannot be checked without DNA. The germline V gene has CDR1 MNHEY and CDR2 SMNVEV (reference sequence). The CDR3 runs 19 residues.

The chain couples TRBV7-9 to TRBJ2-7; absent DNA, TCRdb's TRBD2 call cannot be checked. The CDR3 is made up of 13 amino acids. Germline CDR1 and CDR2: SEHNR and FQNEAQ (reference sequence). CDR3 loop: CASSPPETYEQYF.

By frequency, this clonotype registers medium-sized. The chain recombines TRBV20-1 with TRBJ2-3. The CDR3 covers 13 residues. Germline CDR1 is DFQATT and CDR2 is SNEGSKA (reference sequence). The CDR3 sequence is CSARDYRGQKQYF.

The rearrangement uses TRBV10-1 and TRBJ1-1. This CDR3 spans 14 amino acids. CDR1 is WNHNN, CDR2 SYGVQD, per germline (reference sequence). CDR3 region: CASSAVGWGTEAFF.

V is TRBV20-1 and J is TRBJ2-2; the TRBD2 assignment by TCRdb is unverifiable without DNA. CDR3 size: 15 residues. From germline, CDR1 is DFQATT and CDR2 SNEGSKA (reference sequence). The CDR3 spells CSASFGLAWTGELFF.

The V and J genes are TRBV28 and TRBJ1-1; checking the TCRdb D call of TRBD1 is not possible without DNA. Germline CDR1 reads MDHEN; CDR2 reads SYDVKM. CDR3 length: 14 amino acids. This chain's CDR3 is CASSFPQRNTEAFF.

This clonotype is identified as medium-sized from frequency. The chain recombines TRBV29-1 with TRBJ2-1; the TCRdb call, TRBD1, lacks DNA for checking. Germline lookup yields CDR1 SQVTM and CDR2 ANQGSEA. CDR3 length equals 14 residues. The CDR3 loop reads CSVGGSQGYNEQFF.

This chain's CDR3 is CSVEVEWMETQYF. The chain links TRBV29-1 to TRBJ2-5. The CDR3 is 13 amino acids. Per germline, CDR1 SQVTM and CDR2 ANQGSEA. Full variable domain (missing parts from reference TRBV29-1 and TRBJ2-5): SAVISQKPSRDICQRGTSLTIQCQVDSQVTMMFWYRQQPGQSLTLIATANQGSEATYESGFVIDKFPISRPNLTFSTLTVSNMSPEDSSIYLCSVEVEWMETQYFGPGTRLLVL.

The V and J genes are TRBV28 and TRBJ1-1. The CDR3 covers 14 residues. CDR1 and CDR2 (germline): MDHEN, SYDVKM. CDR3 region: CASSHVTENTEAFF.

This chain uses TRBV21-1 with TRBJ2-1; TCRdb proposes TRBD1, but this gene call is untestable without DNA. TRBV21-1 is an annotated pseudogene. This CDR3 region has 18 residues. CDR3 sequence: CASSKGGSPGGYNNEQFF.

CDR3: CSVMGRNEGSEAFF. V usage is TRBV29-1 and J usage is TRBJ1-1; TCRdb indicates TRBD1, and absent DNA this call remains unverified. The CDR3 has 14 amino acids. CDR1 is SQVTM, CDR2 ANQGSEA, per germline.

The genes are TRBV14 and TRBJ1-1; TCRdb reports TRBD1, a call that lacks DNA to check it against. CDR3 length: 14 residues. From germline, CDR1 is SGHDN and CDR2 FVKESK. The CDR3 here is CASSQVAGAPEAFF.

This rearrangement joins TRBV7-6 to TRBJ2-7. Germline V gene data show CDR1 as SGHVS and CDR2 as FNYEAQ. CDR3 length equals 13 residues. The CDR3 region is CASSFAAENEQYF. Looking up the rest from reference TRBV7-6 and TRBJ2-7 gives the full variable domain: GAGVSQSPRYKVTKRGQDVALRCDPISGHVSLYWYRQALGQGPEFLTYFNYEAQQDKSGLPNDRFSAERPEGSISTLTIQRTEQRDSAMYRCASSFAAENEQYFGPGTRLTVT.

The chain joins TRBV4-2 to TRBJ2-7; checking the TCRdb D call of TRBD2 is not possible without DNA. The CDR3 has 16 residues. Germline V gives CDR1 LGHNA, CDR2 YNFKEQ. CDR3: CASSHELADHSYEQYF.

CDR3 protein: CASSSTGLRVNIQYF. The V gene is TRBV6-2 or TRBV6-3, the J gene TRBJ2-4; absent DNA, TCRdb's TRBD1 call cannot be checked. In germline, CDR1 is MNHEY, CDR2 SVGEGT. CDR3 length: 15 residues.

The chain combines TRBV5-1 with TRBJ2-5; absent DNA, TCRdb's TRBD2 call cannot be checked. There are 17 residues in the CDR3. CDR1 and CDR2 from the germline V gene are SGHRS and YFSETQ. The CDR3 reads CASSLGSSGVYQETQYF.

The chain joins TRBV29-1 to TRBJ2-1; the D gene TCRdb calls, TRBD2, cannot be checked with no DNA. Germline V gene sequence: CDR1 SQVTM, CDR2 ANQGSEA. CDR3 size: 16 residues. The CDR3 spells CSVGRGSGGPRDEQFF.